Presented here are 13 T cell receptor beta chains from one specimen sequenced in a study of response to subunit inactivated influenza vaccine listed by TCRdb under 2018. Libraries were built with RT-PCR. The reads were generated on an Illumina HiSeq 2500. The public sequencing data were trimmed at Q25 with fastp and processed into clonotypes with MiXCR by TCRdb, which kept only in-frame beta chains. Each entry is one CDR3 protein sequence, shown with its most common DNA and genes. In this sample the table shows hundreds of thousands of distinct CDR3 sequences, about a sixth of which occur a single time. 9.5% to 13% of the sample comes from the top ten. The source was PBMCs from blood, collected roughly 12 days after vaccination. The receptors originated from a man over 45 who received an inactivated influenza vaccine. Donor details come from another sample of the same person, matched by shared clones.

J is TRBJ1-2 and V is TRBV29-1; D ambiguous. The CDR3 has 11 amino acids. Germline loops: CDR1 SQVTM, CDR2 ANQGSEA. The ends were cut back, 7 bases at V and 4 bases at J, with 10 bases in the middle. Here the CDR3 DNA reads TGCAGCGGCGCCGGGATCTATGGCTACACCTTC. Its translation is CSGAGIYGYTF.

This clonotype was seen once. The gene calls are TRBV2 and TRBJ1-5; TRBD1 is a possible D gene (5 bases). Germline-derived CDR1 and CDR2 are SNHLY and FYNNEI. The CDR3 sequence is 17 residues long. Trimming stripped 3 bases from V and 2 bases from J, with 17 bases between. Here the CDR3 DNA reads TGTGCCAGCAGTGATGCAGGGAGCGAATATGGCAATCAGCCCCAGCATTTT. Translating it yields CASSDAGSEYGNQPQHF.

The chain uses TRBV28 and TRBJ2-1, with 7 bases that match TRBD1. The CDR3 consists of 15 residues. CDR1 and CDR2 from the germline V gene are MDHEN and SYDVKM. V shed 6 bases, J shed 4 bases, and the junction held 9 bases outside the gene matches. The chain's CDR3 is CASSPHRDSYNEQFF. The CDR3 nucleotides are TGTGCCAGCAGCCCGCACCGGGACAGTTACAATGAGCAGTTCTTC. Variable domain in full (rest from reference TRBV28 and TRBJ2-1): DVKVTQSSRYLVKRTGEKVFLECVQDMDHENMFWYRQDPGLGLRLIYFSYDVKMKEKGDIPEGYSVSREKKERFSLILESASTNQTSMYLCASSPHRDSYNEQFFGPGTRLTVL.

This clonotype was seen a few times. The chain links TRBV5-1 to TRBJ1-1; 9 nucleotides line up with TRBD1. Germline CDR1 SGHRS, CDR2 YFSETQ. The CDR3 extends over 14 amino acids. The V segment lost 3 bases and the J segment 3 bases; nucleotides outside the gene matches: 3. CDR3 protein: CASSWTGVDTEAFF. The CDR3 DNA reads as TGCGCCAGCAGCTGGACAGGGGTTGACACTGAAGCTTTCTTT.

In its sample, this clonotype was seen a few times. The J gene is TRBJ1-6, the V gene TRBV7-2; TRBD1 agrees at 7 bases. Germline lookup yields CDR1 SGHTA and CDR2 FQGNSA. Unmatched junction bases numbered 8, after V lost 5 bases and J lost 7 bases. The length of the CDR3 is 15 residues. The CDR3 loop reads CASSRRGFGNSPLHF. DNA for the CDR3: TGTGCCAGCAGCCGCAGGGGGTTCGGGAATTCACCCCTCCACTTT.

CDR3 DNA: TGTGCCAGCAGCCAAGTAGCGGGAGGGCCCTACAAAGAGCAGTACTTC. Translating gives CASSQVAGGPYKEQYF. The chain employs TRBV7-2 and TRBJ2-7, with TRBD2 matching 11 bases. This CDR3 has 16 amino acids. V lost 5 bases to trimming and J lost 7 bases; unmatched junction nucleotides: 13. Looked up from germline, CDR1 is SGHTA and CDR2 is FQGNSA.

The chain joins TRBV5-1 to TRBJ2-3, with 9 positions matching TRBD2. The CDR3 covers 17 residues. With V trimmed by 4 bases and J by 1 base, 10 bases remained unmatched. Germline V CDR1 and CDR2: SGHRS, YFSETQ. This CDR3 reads CASSPDIAGVGTDTQYF. CDR3 DNA: TGCGCCAGCAGCCCTGATATAGCGGGAGTTGGCACAGATACGCAGTATTTT.

This clonotype was recorded a few times. V usage is TRBV12-3 or TRBV12-4 and J usage is TRBJ1-2; tentative D call: TRBD1 (5 bases). There are 16 residues in the CDR3. V lost 5 bases and J lost 1, with 17 bases in between. CDR3 in amino acids: CASSRRGEIGNYGYTF. The CDR3 DNA is TGTGCCAGCAGTAGGCGGGGGGAAATCGGTAACTATGGCTACACCTTC.

This clonotype showed up just a few times. The V and J genes are TRBV29-1 and TRBJ2-5, with TRBD2 as a possible D gene (6 bases). V was trimmed by 5 bases and J by 4 bases, leaving 14 bases between them. There are 13 residues in the CDR3. From germline, CDR1 is SQVTM and CDR2 ANQGSEA. CDR3 amino acids: CSVILTGLETQYF. DNA for the CDR3: TGCAGCGTTATCTTAACGGGACTAGAGACCCAGTACTTC.

A few counts support this clonotype. V and J are TRBV12-3 or TRBV12-4 and TRBJ2-6, with D unresolved. The V and J ends lost 3 bases and 4 bases respectively, with 4 bases between them. This CDR3 region has 13 residues. CDR3 in amino acids: CASSLKGANVLTF. DNA of the CDR3: TGTGCCAGCAGTTTGAAAGGGGCCAACGTCCTGACTTTC.

This clonotype has a handful of counts. The chain joins TRBV3-1 to TRBJ2-1, with D possibly matching TRBD2 (5 bases). The CDR3 has 16 amino acids. The V and J ends lost 0 bases and 1 base respectively, with 10 bases between them. In germline, CDR1 is LGHDT, CDR2 YNNKEL (reference sequence). For the CDR3, the DNA is TGTGCCAGCAGCCAAGAAGTCCTAGCATCCTACAATGAGCAGTTCTTC. It yields the protein CASSQEVLASYNEQFF.

This clonotype was observed a handful of times. The chain joins TRBV28 to TRBJ2-7; 9 positions match TRBD1. The CDR3 is made up of 14 amino acids. CDR1 is MDHEN, CDR2 SYDVKM, per germline. After removal of 5 bases from V and 5 bases from J, the junction contained 7 bases not matched to a gene. CDR3 sequence reads: CASSTGQGRNEQYF. CDR3 bases: TGTGCCAGCAGTACCGGACAGGGGAGGAACGAGCAGTACTTC. Full variable domain (rest looked up from reference TRBV28 and TRBJ2-7): DVKVTQSSRYLVKRTGEKVFLECVQDMDHENMFWYRQDPGLGLRLIYFSYDVKMKEKGDIPEGYSVSREKKERFSLILESASTNQTSMYLCASSTGQGRNEQYFGPGTRLTVT.

In this sample, this clonotype turned up a few times. The rearrangement links TRBV7-9 to TRBJ2-1; D perhaps matches TRBD1 (7 bases). Germline V gene sequence: CDR1 SEHNR, CDR2 FQNEAQ (reference sequence). The CDR3 covers 14 residues. Trimming left V 8 bases short and J 5 bases short, with 16 bases between. This CDR3 reads CASVAGQTNNEQFF. The CDR3 DNA reads TGTGCCAGCGTCGCGGGACAGACAAACAATGAGCAGTTCTTC. Full variable domain (missing parts from reference TRBV7-9 and TRBJ2-1): DTGVSQNPRHKITKRGQNVTFRCDPISEHNRLYWYRQTLGQGPEFLTYFQNEAQLEKSRLLSDRFSAERPKGSFSTLEIQRTEQGDSAMYLCASVAGQTNNEQFFGPGTRLTVL.